The 13 T cell receptor beta chains given below trace back to one sample, sequenced in a study of blood T cell repertoires in COVID-19. Method: immunoSEQ multiplex PCR; TCRdb's copy keeps in-frame clones and lacks some. The sample yields 45,000 to 65,000 clones, around 80% seen once. Sequenced material: peripheral blood. The receptors shown here come from a woman of 80 years or more with acute or convalescent COVID-19.

The rearrangement uses TRBV9 and TRBJ1-2, with D uncertain. The CDR3 has 14 amino acids. Germline V gives CDR1 SGDLS, CDR2 YYNGEE. Between the trimmed V and J ends, which lost 8 bases and 5 bases, there was a span of 19 bases. The CDR3 region has the DNA TGTGCCAGTAGCCAAACCTCACTCCTATATGGCTACACCTTC. Protein product: CASSQTSLLYGYTF.

The chain is built from TRBV9 and TRBJ1-3, with a tentative D call TRBD1 (5 bases). This CDR3 comprises 15 residues. Germline-derived CDR1 and CDR2 are SGDLS and YYNGEE. The V and J ends lost 3 bases and 4 bases respectively, with 14 bases between them. For the CDR3, the DNA is TGTGCCAGCAGCGCCCTTTGGGGGGAAGGAAACACCATATATTTT. Encoded protein: CASSALWGEGNTIYF. Based on the CDR3 plus reference TRBV9 and TRBJ1-3, the full variable domain is DSGVTQTPKHLITATGQRVTLRCSPRSGDLSVYWYQQSLDQGLQFLIQYYNGEERAKGNILERFSAQQFPDLHSELNLSSLELGDSALYFCASSALWGEGNTIYFGEGSWLTVV.

The chain carries TRBV6-5 and TRBJ2-7; 10 bases are shared with TRBD1. This CDR3 is built from 13 residues. The trim removed 6 bases at V and 5 bases at J, leaving 4 bases unmatched. CDR1 and CDR2 (germline): MNHEY, SVGAGI. CDR3 sequence: CASRGTGEDEQYF. The CDR3 DNA reads as TGTGCCAGCAGAGGGACAGGGGAGGACGAGCAGTACTTC.

V gene TRBV7-2 combines with J gene TRBJ2-1; 10 bases match TRBD1. Germline CDR1 SGHTA, CDR2 FQGNSA. The CDR3 sequence is 18 residues long. V shed 2 bases and J 4 bases; nucleotides not matched to a gene: 11. Here the CDR3 DNA reads TGTGCCAGCAGCTTACGTCGACAGGGGGCAACTTCTTACAATGAGCAGTTCTTC. This translates into CASSLRRQGATSYNEQFF.

The chain uses TRBV3-1 (or the pseudogene TRBV3-2) and TRBJ2-3; maybe TRBD2 (7 bases). Germline CDR1 reads LGHDT; CDR2 reads YNNKEL (reference sequence). V lost 4 bases to trimming and J lost 4 bases, with 9 bases between them. The CDR3 totals 13 residues. CDR3 nucleotide sequence: TGTGCCAGCAGCCGGGGGGGCCCAGATACGCAGTATTTT. It translates to CASSRGGPDTQYF.

The genes are TRBV19 and TRBJ1-6; no firm D call. CDR1 and CDR2 from the germline V gene are LNHDA and SQIVND (reference sequence). The CDR3 sequence is 13 residues long. Deletions cut 2 bases from V and 6 bases from J, with 5 bases between. The CDR3, as DNA: TGTGCCAGTAGTATACCTTCTAATTCACCCCTCCACTTT. It is translated as CASSIPSNSPLHF.

This chain uses TRBV6-5 with TRBJ1-2; TRBD1 might be the D (6 bases). The CDR3 is 14 amino acids. V lost 7 bases and J lost 0, with 12 bases in between. Germline assignment: CDR1 MNHEY and CDR2 SVGAGI. CDR3 nucleotides: TGTGCCAGCACCTCAGGGGTGTCTAACTATGGCTACACCTTC. It codes for CASTSGVSNYGYTF.

The chain carries TRBV5-1 and TRBJ2-1, with D possibly TRBD2 on 5 matching bases. CDR1 is SGHRS and CDR2 is YFSETQ in the germline V gene. There are 12 residues in the CDR3. With 4 bases removed from V and 7 bases from J, the gap between germline ends came to 9 bases. The CDR3 is CASSPTSNEQFF. The DNA for the CDR3 is TGCGCCAGCAGCCCTACTAGTAATGAGCAGTTCTTC.

The chain uses TRBV19 and TRBJ2-7, with 10 nucleotides matching TRBD1. There are 15 residues in the CDR3. J lost 5 bases, V lost 4 bases, and 8 bases had no gene match. Germline V lookup: CDR1 LNHDA, CDR2 SQIVND (reference sequence). For the CDR3, the DNA is TGTGCCAGTAGTACGCCGGGACAGGGGATCGACGAGCAGTACTTC. This codes for CASSTPGQGIDEQYF.

The rearrangement uses TRBV7-2 and TRBJ2-1, with 7 bases lining up with TRBD2. CDR3 size: 14 residues. J lost 5 bases, V lost 8 bases, and 9 bases had no gene match. Germline V lookup: CDR1 SGHTA, CDR2 FQGNSA. DNA of the CDR3: TGTGCCAGCTCAAGGGCTAGCGGCAACAATGAGCAGTTCTTC. Its translation: CASSRASGNNEQFF.

This chain connects TRBV20-1 to TRBJ2-7; D gene ambiguous. The CDR3 contains 11 residues. The V and J ends lost 6 bases and 4 bases respectively, with 10 bases between them. Germline loops: CDR1 DFQATT, CDR2 SNEGSKA (reference sequence). The chain's CDR3 is CSAPVEYEQYF. In DNA form, the CDR3 reads TGCAGTGCCCCGGTGGAGTACGAGCAGTACTTC.

The table lists this clone with a few counts. This rearrangement joins TRBV20-1 to TRBJ1-1, with unresolved D. The V gene's germline CDR1 is DFQATT and CDR2 SNEGSKA (reference sequence). With 3 bases removed from V and 5 bases from J, the gap between germline ends came to 13 bases. This CDR3 has 13 amino acids. CDR3 sequence reads: CSASQQTGTEAFF. The DNA of the CDR3 is TGCAGTGCTAGTCAACAGACGGGAACTGAAGCTTTCTTT.

V gene TRBV6-6 combines with J gene TRBJ2-5; 8 bases align to TRBD1. Per germline, CDR1 MNHNY and CDR2 SVGAGI (reference sequence). J lost 4 bases, V lost 4 bases, and 5 bases had no gene match. CDR3 size: 14 residues. The CDR3 DNA reads as TGTGCCAGCAGTTTCCCAGGGGGCGCAGAGACCCAGTACTTC. Its translation is CASSFPGGAETQYF.